Below, one T cell receptor (beta chain) is given with its context. As yet, its antigen is unknown. Researchers amplified the TCR beta CDR3 regions from RNA transcripts. Carried out on the TCR CDR3, a first-round RT-PCR used the HTBI primer set. TCRdb re-called the multiplex PCR reads with MiXCR, one entry per CDR3 protein. In the table there are around 520,000 distinct CDR3 sequences, 14% of which are singletons. CDR1 SGHTA and CDR2 FQGTGA come from the germline V gene. V lost 2 bases to trimming and J lost 14 bases; unmatched junction nucleotides: 7. The CDR3 spans 13 residues. This sample stems from a study of T cells in Graves' hyperthyroidism and ophthalmopathy. Turning to the study itself: Specimen type is peripheral blood, collected at initial diagnosis prior to any treatment.

Overall study results and limits: The majority of expanded thyroid clonotypes above 0.001 also appeared in blood.

The TCR sequence derives from a woman aged 18-29 years with Graves' hyperthyroidism. The chain employs TRBV7-3 and TRBJ2-1; 9 bases fit TRBD2. The sample comprised blood. The CDR3 reads CASSLVTAGGKFF. The CDR3 DNA reads as TGTGCCAGCAGCTTAGTAACGGCGGGAGGGAAGTTCTTC.